This T cell receptor (beta chain) was captured by sequencing in a study of blood T cell repertoires in COVID-19. Study-wide background: Sample material is recorded as cDNA or gDNA derived from T cells, B-cell-depleted T cells, or PBMCs.

Recovered participants had two consecutive negative NP/OP PCR tests, healthcare professional clearance, or symptom resolution. V lost 3 bases and J 5 bases, leaving 19 bases between the germline ends. There are 16 residues in the CDR3. CDR1 is ENHRY, CDR2 SYGVKD, per germline. As originally analysed: Estimation of nucleated cell counts was performed using reference gene primer amplification. Here immunoSEQ multiplex PCR was the method, and the copy in TCRdb shows in-frame clones only, minus some. V and J calls and clone size are as listed in that table; D and trimming were resolved from the DNA. The profile shows some 500,000 clones, roughly 88% of them singletons.

The receptor was isolated from a woman aged 35 to 49 who had recovered from COVID-19. This chain joins TRBV10-3 and TRBJ1-1, with a tentative D call TRBD1 (6 bases). Input material: PBMCs or T cells enriched from blood (not recorded which). CDR3 bases: TGTGCCATCAGTGACCCTCGGGGGGCGCCGGGTACTGAAGCTTTCTTT. Amino acid sequence: CAISDPRGAPGTEAFF.